This T cell receptor (beta chain) was identified in a study of prognosis after radiotherapy for stage I lung cancer. Germline-derived CDR1 and CDR2 are DFQATT and SNEGSKA (reference sequence). The CDR3 runs 13 residues. The V and J ends lost 0 bases and 5 bases respectively, with 7 bases between them. In its sample, this clonotype was seen many times. Researchers used two-round multiplex PCR to amplify TCR beta CDR3 starting from genomic DNA. Every TRBV and TRBJ gene had its own specific primer in first-round PCR. From the multiplex PCR reads, TCRdb called clonotypes with MiXCR, one entry per CDR3 protein. The sample has roughly 30,000 distinct CDR3 sequences, about half seen once.

The source is a donor aged 50 or older with non-small cell lung cancer. The chain combines TRBV20-1 with TRBJ2-2; D possibly corresponds to TRBD2 (5 bases). The specimen comprised PBMCs, sampled before or after stereotactic body radiation therapy (not recorded which). The CDR3, as DNA: TGCAGTGCTAGAGATCCGGGGACCGGGGAGCTGTTTTTT. Translating gives CSARDPGTGELFF.